Listed below are T cell receptor beta chains from one sample, sequenced in a study of blood T cells in healthy people across ages. TCRdb fed the 5' RACE reads into MiXCR, producing one record per CDR3 protein. The sample includes fewer than 800,000 distinct CDR3 sequences, roughly 20% of them seen just once. The sequenced sample consisted of blood. The receptors shown here come from a man aged 65-85 years in good health. Each CDR3 is given with its conserved first and last residue. Each record gives: J gene, clone size, D gene, V gene, CDR3 protein, CDR3 DNA. The D gene is left open where the match is weak. Rows give clone size only sometimes, using once, few, many, or a class for an expanded clone.

TRBJ1-1	many	-	TRBV18	CASSPRTANTEAFF	TGTGCCAGCTCACCACGGACAGCGAACACTGAAGCTTTCTTT
TRBJ2-7	few	TRBD2	TRBV12-3/TRBV12-4	CASSSLGLAGAYEQYF	TGTGCCAGCAGTTCCCTAGGGCTAGCGGGGGCCTACGAGCAGTACTTC
TRBJ2-5	-	-	TRBV3-1	CASSRSDWGRETQYF	TGTGCCAGCAGTAGGTCGGATTGGGGTCGGGAGACCCAGTACTTC
TRBJ2-1	few	-	TRBV10-3	CAISGSGSMDNEQFF	TGTGCCATCAGTGGATCAGGGAGTATGGACAATGAGCAGTTCTTC
TRBJ2-4	few	TRBD2	TRBV7-7	CASSLGLARKNIQYF	TGTGCTAGCAGCTTAGGACTAGCGAGAAAAAACATTCAGTACTTC
TRBJ2-1	few	-	TRBV28	CASSRSGTLGGHEQFF	TGTGCCAGCAGTAGGTCCGGGACTCTAGGAGGTCATGAGCAGTTCTTC
TRBJ2-3	-	TRBD1	TRBV6-4	CASSADRGGADTQYF	TGTGCCAGCAGTGCCGACAGGGGGGGCGCAGATACGCAGTATTTT
TRBJ1-4	few	-	TRBV4-1	CASSQDLVRPEKLFF	TGCGCCAGCAGCCAAGATTTGGTCAGGCCTGAAAAACTGTTTTTT
TRBJ2-5	many	-	TRBV28	CASSRAGVQETQYF	TGTGCCAGCAGTAGGGCAGGGGTACAAGAGACCCAGTACTTC
TRBJ2-5	many	-	TRBV18	CASSPPSGQETQYF	TGTGCCAGCTCACCACCTAGCGGCCAAGAGACCCAGTACTTC
TRBJ2-5	-	-	TRBV7-9	CASSSTGASGETQYF	TGTGCCAGCAGCTCAACCGGGGCCAGCGGAGAGACCCAGTACTTC
TRBJ1-1	few	-	TRBV27	CASSLSGLNTEAFF	TGTGCCAGCAGTTTATCAGGGCTGAACACTGAAGCTTTCTTT
TRBJ2-1	many	-	TRBV27	CASSFSPPDSYRNEQFF	TGTGCCAGCAGTTTTTCCCCCCCGGACAGTTATCGCAATGAGCAGTTCTTC
TRBJ2-6	-	TRBD1	TRBV2	CASGQGYGANVLTF	TGTGCCAGCGGACAGGGGTATGGGGCCAACGTCCTGACTTTC
TRBJ1-2	-	-	TRBV11-2	CASSPRDSLVNYGYTF	TGTGCCAGCAGCCCCCGAGACAGCCTCGTTAACTATGGCTACACCTTC
TRBJ2-5	-	-	TRBV27	CASSLSPRSGRSSETQYF	TGTGCCAGCAGTTTATCGCCGCGGTCAGGCCGAAGTTCGGAGACCCAGTACTTC
TRBJ2-1	few	TRBD2	TRBV20-1	CSARLAGNSYNEQFF	TGCAGTGCTAGACTAGCGGGAAACTCCTACAATGAGCAGTTCTTC
TRBJ2-5	-	TRBD2	TRBV5-1	CASSQPAAGGQTQYF	TGCGCCAGCAGTCAACCCGCAGCGGGAGGGCAGACCCAGTACTTC
TRBJ2-2	-	-	TRBV18	CASSQPGVVTGELFF	TGTGCCAGCTCACAGCCGGGAGTAGTCACCGGGGAGCTGTTTTTT
TRBJ2-7	-	-	TRBV7-2	CASSLQGMAYEQYF	TGTGCCAGCAGCTTGCAGGGGATGGCCTACGAGCAGTACTTC
TRBJ2-7	-	-	TRBV7-9	CASVRDTSYEQYF	TGTGCCAGCGTCCGGGACACCTCCTACGAGCAGTACTTC
TRBJ1-4	few	-	TRBV18	CASSPEFREKLFF	TGCGCCAGCTCACCAGAGTTCAGAGAAAAACTGTTTTTT
TRBJ2-3	few	-	TRBV5-1	CASSLAPSPDTQYF	TGCGCCAGCAGCTTGGCTCCTAGTCCAGATACGCAGTATTTT
TRBJ2-7	few	-	TRBV21-1	CASSVRDGLKNEQYF	TGTGCCAGCAGCGTTCGGGACGGTCTAAAGAACGAGCAGTACTTC
TRBJ1-1	-	-	TRBV2	CASSGRVNTEAFF	TGTGCCAGCAGCGGGCGCGTGAACACTGAAGCTTTCTTT
TRBJ2-2	-	TRBD2	TRBV7-9	CASSRAGAPTGELFF	TGTGCCAGCAGCCGAGCGGGAGCGCCCACCGGGGAGCTGTTTTTT
TRBJ2-3	few	-	TRBV29-1	CSVEGQRNPTDTQYF	TGCAGCGTTGAAGGTCAGCGGAACCCCACAGATACGCAGTATTTT
TRBJ2-1	-	TRBD1	TRBV6-4	CASSDADRDPRYYNEQFF	TGTGCCAGCAGTGACGCCGACAGGGACCCCCGTTACTACAATGAGCAGTTCTTC
TRBJ2-5	few	-	TRBV19	CASTERGLDKTQYF	TGTGCCAGTACGGAACGGGGCCTGGATAAGACCCAGTACTTC
TRBJ1-1	few	-	TRBV20-1	CSALQGLTEAFF	TGCAGTGCTCTACAAGGCTTGACTGAAGCTTTCTTT
TRBJ2-3	few	-	TRBV7-2	CASSLAVLGKDTQYF	TGTGCCAGCAGCTTAGCGGTATTAGGGAAAGATACGCAGTATTTT
TRBJ2-7	-	-	TRBV29-1	CSVVFSPGYEQYF	TGCAGCGTTGTTTTCTCTCCAGGGTACGAGCAGTACTTC
TRBJ1-1	-	TRBD1	TRBV5-1	CASRQGQGTTEAFF	TGCGCCAGCAGACAGGGACAGGGGACCACTGAAGCTTTCTTT
TRBJ2-1	-	TRBD1	TRBV7-2	CASSRTGTANNEQFF	TGTGCCAGCAGCCGAACCGGGACAGCTAACAATGAGCAGTTCTTC
TRBJ2-3	-	-	TRBV10-3	CAIRIQGTDTQYF	TGTGCCATCAGAATACAGGGCACAGATACGCAGTATTTT
TRBJ2-1	few	TRBD2	TRBV20-1	CSAELLAGVLGSYNEQFF	TGCAGTGCTGAGTTACTAGCGGGAGTTCTTGGTAGCTACAATGAGCAGTTCTTC
TRBJ2-7	-	-	TRBV5-1	CASSTNNGEQYF	TGCGCCAGCAGCACCAATAACGGGGAGCAGTACTTC
TRBJ2-7	few	TRBD2	TRBV28	CASSIAGVTYEQYF	TGTGCCAGCAGTATAGCGGGAGTCACCTACGAGCAGTACTTC